This T cell receptor beta chain was observed in a study of cytomegalovirus exposure and HLA in healthy donors. Points on this clone: Antigen specificity is unknown.

Findings of the study overall: The study assumed roughly uniform donor sequencing depth for presence/absence analyses.

Germline V gives CDR1 SGHKS, CDR2 YYEKEE (reference sequence). This CDR3 is 14 amino acids long. J was trimmed by 10 bases and V by 4 bases; bases with no gene match: 5. It was with 60 Vbeta and 13 Jbeta primers that the PCR ran. In the source study's methods: The authors later counted 70 million to 85 million unique TCR beta chains, some 11 million of them shared. This table comes from immunoSEQ multiplex PCR, and its TCRdb copy is limited to in-frame clones, with some not included. The V and J calls and clone size were taken over from that table, and D and trimming were inferred from the DNA. The sample gives 75,000 to 90,000 clones, under 80% of which show up once; under 15% is in the top ten. The donors gave bone marrow, and they were healthy.

The sequenced sample consisted of PBMCs. The rearrangement links TRBV5-5 to TRBJ1-6; 10 bases fit TRBD1. This sequence was found in a human donor in good health. DNA of the CDR3: TGTGCCAGCAGCCCGGGACAGGGGATATCACCCCTCCACTTT. It yields the protein CASSPGQGISPLHF.